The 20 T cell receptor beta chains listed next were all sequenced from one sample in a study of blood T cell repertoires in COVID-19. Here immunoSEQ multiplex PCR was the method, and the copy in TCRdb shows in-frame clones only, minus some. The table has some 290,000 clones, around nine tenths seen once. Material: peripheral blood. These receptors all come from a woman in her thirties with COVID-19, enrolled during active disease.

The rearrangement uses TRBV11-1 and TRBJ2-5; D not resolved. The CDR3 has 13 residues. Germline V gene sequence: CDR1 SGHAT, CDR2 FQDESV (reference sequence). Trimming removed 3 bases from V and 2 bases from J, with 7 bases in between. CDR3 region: CASSFEPQETQYF. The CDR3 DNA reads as TGTGCCAGCAGCTTTGAGCCACAAGAGACCCAGTACTTC.

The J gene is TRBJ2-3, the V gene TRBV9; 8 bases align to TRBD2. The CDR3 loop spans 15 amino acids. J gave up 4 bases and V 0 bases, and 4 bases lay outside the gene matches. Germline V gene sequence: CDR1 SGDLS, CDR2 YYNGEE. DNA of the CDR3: TGTGCCAGCAGCGTAGCGGGGGGGTTACCAGATACGCAGTATTTT. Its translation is CASSVAGGLPDTQYF.

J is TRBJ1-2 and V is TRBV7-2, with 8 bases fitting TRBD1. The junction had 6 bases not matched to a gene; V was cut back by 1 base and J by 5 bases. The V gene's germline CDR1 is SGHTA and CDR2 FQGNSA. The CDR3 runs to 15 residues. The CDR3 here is CASSLGTGPGYGYTF. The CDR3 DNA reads TGTGCCAGCAGCTTAGGGACAGGGCCAGGATATGGCTACACCTTC.

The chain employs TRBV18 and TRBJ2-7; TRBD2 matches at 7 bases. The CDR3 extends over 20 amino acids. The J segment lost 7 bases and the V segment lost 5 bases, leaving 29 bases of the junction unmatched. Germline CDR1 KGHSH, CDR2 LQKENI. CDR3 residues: CASSAQRVARRTSGVQEQYF. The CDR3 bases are TGTGCCAGCTCAGCACAACGTGTCGCGAGGCGTACCAGCGGGGTCCAAGAGCAGTACTTC. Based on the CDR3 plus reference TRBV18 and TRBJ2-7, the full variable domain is NAGVMQNPRHLVRRRGQEARLRCSPMKGHSHVYWYRQLPEEGLKFMVYLQKENIIDESGMPKERFSAEFPKEGPSILRIQQVVRGDSAAYFCASSAQRVARRTSGVQEQYFGPGTRLTVT.

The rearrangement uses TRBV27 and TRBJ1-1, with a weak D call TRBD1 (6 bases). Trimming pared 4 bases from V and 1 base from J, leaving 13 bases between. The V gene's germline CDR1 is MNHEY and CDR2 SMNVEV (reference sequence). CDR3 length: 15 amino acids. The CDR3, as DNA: TGTGCCAGCAGTTCAAATCCAGGGGCGAACACTGAAGCTTTCTTT. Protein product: CASSSNPGANTEAFF.

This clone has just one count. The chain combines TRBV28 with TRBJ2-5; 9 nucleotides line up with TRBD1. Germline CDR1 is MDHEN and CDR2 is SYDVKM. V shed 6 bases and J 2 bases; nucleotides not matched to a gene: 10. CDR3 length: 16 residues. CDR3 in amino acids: CASSTYRGLGQETQYF. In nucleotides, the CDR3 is TGTGCCAGCAGCACCTACAGGGGGCTGGGACAAGAGACCCAGTACTTC.

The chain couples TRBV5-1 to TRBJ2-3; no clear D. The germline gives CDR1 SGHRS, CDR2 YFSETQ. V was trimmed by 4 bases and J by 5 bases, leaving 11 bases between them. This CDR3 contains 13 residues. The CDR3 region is CASSHTMQDTQYF. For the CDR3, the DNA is TGCGCCAGCAGCCACACCATGCAAGATACGCAGTATTTT.

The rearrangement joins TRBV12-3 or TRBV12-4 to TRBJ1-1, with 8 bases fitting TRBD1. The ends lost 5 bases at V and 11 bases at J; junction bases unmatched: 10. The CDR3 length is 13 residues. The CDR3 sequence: CASSGGQALWAFF. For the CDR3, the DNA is TGTGCCAGCAGTGGGGGACAGGCTCTCTGGGCTTTCTTT.

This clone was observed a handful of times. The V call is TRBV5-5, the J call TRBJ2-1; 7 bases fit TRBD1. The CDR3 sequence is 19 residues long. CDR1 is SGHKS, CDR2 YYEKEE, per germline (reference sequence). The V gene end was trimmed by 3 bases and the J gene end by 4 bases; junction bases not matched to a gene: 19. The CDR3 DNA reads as TGTGCCAGCAGCTCCCGGGACAGCTCCTTATGGGGCATTTACAATGAGCAGTTCTTC. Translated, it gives CASSSRDSSLWGIYNEQFF.

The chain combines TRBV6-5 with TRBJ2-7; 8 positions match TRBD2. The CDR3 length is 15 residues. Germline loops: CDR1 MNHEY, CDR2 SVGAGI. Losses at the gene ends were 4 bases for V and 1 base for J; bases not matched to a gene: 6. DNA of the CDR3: TGTGCCAGCAGTTGGAGCGGGGGAATGTCCTACGAGCAGTACTTC. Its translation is CASSWSGGMSYEQYF.

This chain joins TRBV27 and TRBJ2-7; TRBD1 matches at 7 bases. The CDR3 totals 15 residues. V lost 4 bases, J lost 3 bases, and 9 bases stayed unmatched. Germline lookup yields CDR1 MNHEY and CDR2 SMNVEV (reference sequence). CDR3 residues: CASSYTGTAVYEQYF. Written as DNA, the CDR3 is TGTGCCAGCAGTTACACAGGGACAGCGGTCTACGAGCAGTACTTC.

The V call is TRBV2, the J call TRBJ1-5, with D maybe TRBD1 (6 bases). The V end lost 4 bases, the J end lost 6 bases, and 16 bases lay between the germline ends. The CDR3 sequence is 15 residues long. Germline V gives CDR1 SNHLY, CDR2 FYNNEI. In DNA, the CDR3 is TGTGCCAGCAGTGTAGGCAGGGGTGGAGGTCAGCCCCAGCATTTT. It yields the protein CASSVGRGGGQPQHF.

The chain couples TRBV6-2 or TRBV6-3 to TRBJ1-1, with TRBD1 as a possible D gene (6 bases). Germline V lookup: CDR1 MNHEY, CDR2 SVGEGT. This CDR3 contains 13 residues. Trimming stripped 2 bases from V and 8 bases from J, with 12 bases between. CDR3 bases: TGTGCCAGCAGTTACCCCCCAGGGGCGGAAGCTTTCTTT. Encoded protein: CASSYPPGAEAFF.

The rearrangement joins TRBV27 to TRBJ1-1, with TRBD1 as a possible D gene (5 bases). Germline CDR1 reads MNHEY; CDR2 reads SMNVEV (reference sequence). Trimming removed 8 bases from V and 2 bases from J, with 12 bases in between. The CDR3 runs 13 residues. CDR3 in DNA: TGTGCCAGCGGGTGGGGGGGTAACACTGAAGCTTTCTTT. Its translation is CASGWGGNTEAFF.

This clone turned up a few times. The CDR3 sequence: CASSLTGANEKLFF. In DNA, the CDR3 is TGTGCCAGCAGCTTGACAGGGGCTAATGAAAAACTGTTTTTT. The chain is built from TRBV5-6 and TRBJ1-4; 7 bases align to TRBD1. This CDR3 has 14 amino acids. Germline CDR1 and CDR2: SGHDT and YYEEEE. V was pared by 1 base and J by 3 bases, with 0 bases of the junction left unmatched.

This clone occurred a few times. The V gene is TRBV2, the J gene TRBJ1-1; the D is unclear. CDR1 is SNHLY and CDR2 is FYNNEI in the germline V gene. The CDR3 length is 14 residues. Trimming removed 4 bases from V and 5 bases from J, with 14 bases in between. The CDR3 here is CASSGVRGGTEAFF. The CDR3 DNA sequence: TGTGCCAGCAGTGGAGTCCGGGGAGGAACTGAAGCTTTCTTT.

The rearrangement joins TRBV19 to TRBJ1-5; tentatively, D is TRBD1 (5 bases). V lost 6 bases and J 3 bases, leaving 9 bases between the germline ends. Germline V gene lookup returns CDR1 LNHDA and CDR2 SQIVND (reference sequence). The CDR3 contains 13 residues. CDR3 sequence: CASRRQTNQPQHF. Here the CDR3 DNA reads TGTGCCAGTAGACGACAGACCAATCAGCCCCAGCATTTT.

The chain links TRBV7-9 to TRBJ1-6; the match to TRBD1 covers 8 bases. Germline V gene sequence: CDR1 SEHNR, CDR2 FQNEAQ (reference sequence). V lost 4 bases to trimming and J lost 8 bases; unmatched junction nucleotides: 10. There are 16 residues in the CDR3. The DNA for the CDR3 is TGTGCCAGCAGCTCGCAGACAGGGGTTATACATTCACCCCTCCACTTT. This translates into CASSSQTGVIHSPLHF. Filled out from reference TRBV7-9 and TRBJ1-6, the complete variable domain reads DTGVSQNPRHKITKRGQNVTFRCDPISEHNRLYWYRQTLGQGPEFLTYFQNEAQLEKSRLLSDRFSAERPKGSFSTLEIQRTEQGDSAMYLCASSSQTGVIHSPLHFGNGTRLTVT.

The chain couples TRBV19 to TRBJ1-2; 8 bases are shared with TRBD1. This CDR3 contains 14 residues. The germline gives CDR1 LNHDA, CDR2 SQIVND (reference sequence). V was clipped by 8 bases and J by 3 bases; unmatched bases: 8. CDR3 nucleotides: TGTGCCAGTGTAGACAGGGGCCAATACTATGGCTACACCTTC. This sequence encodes CASVDRGQYYGYTF.

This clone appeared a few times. The CDR3 loop is CASSPHPGLAGEQYF. CDR3 sequence (DNA): TGTGCCAGCTCACCACACCCGGGACTAGCGGGCGAGCAGTACTTC. The chain joins TRBV18 to TRBJ2-7; TRBD2 matches at 12 bases. The germline V gene has CDR1 KGHSH and CDR2 LQKENI. There are 15 residues in the CDR3. Unmatched junction bases numbered 4, after V lost 1 base and J lost 6 bases.